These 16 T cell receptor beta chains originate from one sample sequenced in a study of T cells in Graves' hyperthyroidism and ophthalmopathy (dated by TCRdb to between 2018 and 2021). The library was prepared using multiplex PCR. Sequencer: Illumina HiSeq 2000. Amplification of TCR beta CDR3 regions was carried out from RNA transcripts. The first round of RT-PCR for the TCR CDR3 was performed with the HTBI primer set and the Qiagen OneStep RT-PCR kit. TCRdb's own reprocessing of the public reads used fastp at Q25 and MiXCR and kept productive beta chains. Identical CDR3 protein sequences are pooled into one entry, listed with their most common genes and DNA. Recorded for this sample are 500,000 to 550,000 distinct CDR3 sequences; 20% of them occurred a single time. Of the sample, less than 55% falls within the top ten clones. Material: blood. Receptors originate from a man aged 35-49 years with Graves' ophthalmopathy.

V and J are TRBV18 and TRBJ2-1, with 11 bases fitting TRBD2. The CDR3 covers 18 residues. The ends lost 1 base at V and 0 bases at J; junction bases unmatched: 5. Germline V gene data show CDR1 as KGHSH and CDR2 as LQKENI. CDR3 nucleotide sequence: TGTGCCAGCTCACCACTTTCGACTAGCGGGACCTCCTACAATGAGCAGTTCTTC. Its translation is CASSPLSTSGTSYNEQFF.

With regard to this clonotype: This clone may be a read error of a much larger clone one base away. This CDR3 is CASRSRADFSGRTDTQYF. DNA of the CDR3: TGTGCCAGCCGCTCAAGGGCGGATTTTAGCGGACGCACAGATACGCAGTATTTT. The V gene is TRBV7-2, the J gene TRBJ2-3; possible D gene TRBD2, 6 bases. The CDR3 length is 18 residues. Trimming took 8 bases from V and 1 from J, leaving 25 bases between them. Germline V CDR1 and CDR2: SGHTA, FQGNSA.

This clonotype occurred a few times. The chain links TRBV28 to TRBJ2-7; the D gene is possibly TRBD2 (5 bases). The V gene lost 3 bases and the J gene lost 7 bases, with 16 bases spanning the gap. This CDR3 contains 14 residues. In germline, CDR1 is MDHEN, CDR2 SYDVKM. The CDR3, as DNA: TGTGCCAGCAGTTTGTTGGGCCTAGCTCGGGAGCAGTACTTC. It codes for CASSLLGLAREQYF.

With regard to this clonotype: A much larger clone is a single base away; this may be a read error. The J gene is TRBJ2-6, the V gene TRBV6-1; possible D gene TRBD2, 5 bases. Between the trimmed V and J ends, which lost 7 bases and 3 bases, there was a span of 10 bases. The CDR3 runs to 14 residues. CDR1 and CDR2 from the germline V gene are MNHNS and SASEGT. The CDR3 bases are TGTGCCAGCAATCCGGGATTTGGGGCCAACGTCCTGACTTTC. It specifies CASNPGFGANVLTF.

CDR3 region: CASSQEPGASGSPMAWNEQFF. CDR3 bases: TGTGCCAGCAGCCAAGAACCGGGTGCTAGCGGGAGTCCCATGGCGTGGAATGAGCAGTTCTTC. The chain has TRBV14 and TRBJ2-1; 10 bases line up with TRBD2. The V gene end was trimmed by 0 bases and the J gene end by 7 bases; junction bases not matched to a gene: 21. The CDR3 covers 21 residues. The germline V gene encodes CDR1 SGHDN and CDR2 FVKESK.

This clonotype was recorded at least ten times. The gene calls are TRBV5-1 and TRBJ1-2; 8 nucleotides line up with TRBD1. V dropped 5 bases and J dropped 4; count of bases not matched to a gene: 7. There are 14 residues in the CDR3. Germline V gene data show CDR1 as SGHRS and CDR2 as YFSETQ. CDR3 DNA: TGCGCCAGCAGTTCGGGACAGGAGTCCTATGGCTACACCTTC. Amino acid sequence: CASSSGQESYGYTF.

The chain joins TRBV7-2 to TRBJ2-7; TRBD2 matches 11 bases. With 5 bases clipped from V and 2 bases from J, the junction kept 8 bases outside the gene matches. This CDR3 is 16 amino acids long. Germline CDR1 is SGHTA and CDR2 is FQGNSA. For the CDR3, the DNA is TGTGCCAGCAGCACGGCTAGCGGGGGGACACCCTACGAGCAGTACTTC. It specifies CASSTASGGTPYEQYF.

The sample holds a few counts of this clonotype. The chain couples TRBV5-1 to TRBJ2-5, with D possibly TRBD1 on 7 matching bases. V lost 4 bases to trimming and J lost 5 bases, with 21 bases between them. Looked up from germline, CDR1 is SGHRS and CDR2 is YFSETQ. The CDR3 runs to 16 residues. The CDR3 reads CASSPQRTGGMETQYF. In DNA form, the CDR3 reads TGCGCCAGCAGCCCACAACGGACAGGCGGGATGGAGACCCAGTACTTC.

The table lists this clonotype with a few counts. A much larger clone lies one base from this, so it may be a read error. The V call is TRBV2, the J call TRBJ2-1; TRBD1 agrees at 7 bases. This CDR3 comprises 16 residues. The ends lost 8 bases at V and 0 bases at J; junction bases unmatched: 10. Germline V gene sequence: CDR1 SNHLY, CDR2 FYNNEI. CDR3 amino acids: CASFVWTGPSYNEQFF. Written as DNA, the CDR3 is TGTGCCAGCTTCGTCTGGACAGGCCCCTCCTACAATGAGCAGTTCTTC.

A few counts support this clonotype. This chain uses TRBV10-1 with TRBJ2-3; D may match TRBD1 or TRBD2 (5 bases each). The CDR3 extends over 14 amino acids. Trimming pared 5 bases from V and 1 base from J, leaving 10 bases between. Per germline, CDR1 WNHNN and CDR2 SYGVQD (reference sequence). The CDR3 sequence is CASSRDLRTDTQYF. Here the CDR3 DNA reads TGCGCCAGCAGTCGGGACCTCCGCACAGATACGCAGTATTTT.

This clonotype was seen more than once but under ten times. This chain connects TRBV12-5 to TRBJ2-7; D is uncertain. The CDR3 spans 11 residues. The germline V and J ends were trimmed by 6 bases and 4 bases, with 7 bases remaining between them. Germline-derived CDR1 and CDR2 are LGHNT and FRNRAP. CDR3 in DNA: TGTGCTAGTGGCCGAGAGTACGAGCAGTACTTC. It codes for CASGREYEQYF.

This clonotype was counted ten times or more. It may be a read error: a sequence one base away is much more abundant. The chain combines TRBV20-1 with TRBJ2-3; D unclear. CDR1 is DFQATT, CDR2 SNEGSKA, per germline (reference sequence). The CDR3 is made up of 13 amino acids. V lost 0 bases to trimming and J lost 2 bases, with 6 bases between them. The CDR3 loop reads CSARDPLTDTQYF. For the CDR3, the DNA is TGCAGTGCTAGAGATCCCCTCACAGATACGCAGTATTTT.

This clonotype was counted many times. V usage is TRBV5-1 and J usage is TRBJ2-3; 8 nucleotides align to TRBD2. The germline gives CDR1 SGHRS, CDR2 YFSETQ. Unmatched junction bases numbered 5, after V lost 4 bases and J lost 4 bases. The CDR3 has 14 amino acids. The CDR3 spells CASSPLAGPDTQYF. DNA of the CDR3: TGCGCCAGCAGCCCTTTAGCGGGACCAGATACGCAGTATTTT.

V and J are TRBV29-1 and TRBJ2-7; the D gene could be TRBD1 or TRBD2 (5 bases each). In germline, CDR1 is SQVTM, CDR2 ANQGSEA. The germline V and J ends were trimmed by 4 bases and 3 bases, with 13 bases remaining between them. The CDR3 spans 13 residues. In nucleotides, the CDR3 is TGCAGCGTTGGGGGGATGGCACGCTACGAGCAGTACTTC. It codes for CSVGGMARYEQYF.

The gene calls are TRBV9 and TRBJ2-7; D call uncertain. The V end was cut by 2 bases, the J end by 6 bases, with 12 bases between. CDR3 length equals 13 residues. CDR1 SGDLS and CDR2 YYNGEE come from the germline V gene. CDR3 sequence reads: CASSVNRVSEQYF. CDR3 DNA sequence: TGTGCCAGCAGCGTTAACCGGGTCTCCGAGCAGTACTTC.

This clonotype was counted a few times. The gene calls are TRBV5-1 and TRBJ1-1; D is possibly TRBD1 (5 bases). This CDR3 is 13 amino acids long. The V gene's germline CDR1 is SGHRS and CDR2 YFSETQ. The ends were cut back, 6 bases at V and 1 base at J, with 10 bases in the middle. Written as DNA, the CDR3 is TGCGCCAGCAAAATAGGGGAGAACACTGAAGCTTTCTTT. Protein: CASKIGENTEAFF. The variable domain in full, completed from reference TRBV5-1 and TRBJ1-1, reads KAGVTQTPRYLIKTRGQQVTLSCSPISGHRSVSWYQQTPGQGLQFLFEYFSETQRNKGNFPGRFSGRQFSNSRSEMNVSTLELGDSALYLCASKIGENTEAFFGQGTRLTVV.